These 25 T cell receptor beta chains originate from one sample sequenced in a study of vaccination effects on CD4 cells after COVID-19. After expansion with viral peptide pools in the ViraFEST assay, antigen-specific CD4+ T cells were sequenced. After roughly 10 days in culture, the CD4+ T cells were isolated. This individual tested PCR-positive for SARS-CoV-2 infection between March and December 2020. Libraries were prepared by immunoSEQ multiplex PCR; TCRdb keeps only in-frame clonotypes and omits some of them. The table has about 45,000 clones, approximately 77% seen once; the top ten hold under 30%. Their specific antigens are unknown. Sequencing was performed on CD4+ T cells from PBMCs cultured with a peptide pool, taken before COVID-19 vaccination. These receptors all stem from a human donor who had a prior SARS-CoV-2 infection.

The rearrangement links TRBV6-5 to TRBJ1-1; D remains ambiguous. V lost 1 base, J lost 4 bases, and 13 bases lay in between. Per the germline V gene, CDR1 is MNHEY and CDR2 is SVGAGI. CDR3 length: 15 residues. For the CDR3, the DNA is TGTGCCAGCAGTTACTTTGGGCCGGGAAGCACTGAAGCTTTCTTT. Protein: CASSYFGPGSTEAFF.

V usage is TRBV28 and J usage is TRBJ1-1; possible D gene TRBD1, 5 bases. The germline V gene has CDR1 MDHEN and CDR2 SYDVKM. Trimming removed 11 bases from V and 1 base from J, with 11 bases in between. The CDR3 runs 12 residues. CDR3 DNA: TGTGCCTCCCTCGGGGGGAACACTGAAGCTTTCTTT. Its protein is CASLGGNTEAFF.

V usage is TRBV5-4 and J usage is TRBJ2-3; possible D gene TRBD2, 6 bases. This CDR3 spans 14 amino acids. V shed 1 base and J shed 3 bases, with 9 bases lying between them. Germline CDR1 and CDR2: SGHNT and YYREEE (reference sequence). The CDR3 DNA reads as TGTGCCAGCAGCTTGTATCTAGCGACAGATACGCAGTATTTT. It is translated as CASSLYLATDTQYF.

In its sample, this clone was seen a few times. The chain employs TRBV7-2 and TRBJ1-6; D not certain. CDR3 size: 17 residues. Per the germline V gene, CDR1 is SGHTA and CDR2 is FQGNSA. V was clipped by 1 base and J by 7 bases, with 17 bases between them. The chain's CDR3 is CASSLVFRTGENSPLHF. In nucleotides, the CDR3 is TGTGCCAGCAGCTTAGTTTTTAGGACCGGTGAAAATTCACCCCTCCACTTT.

The chain is built from TRBV7-9 and TRBJ1-1; D might be TRBD1 (5 bases). This CDR3 is 14 amino acids long. The germline CDR1 and CDR2 sequences are SEHNR and FQNEAQ (reference sequence). V dropped 7 bases and J dropped 3 bases, with 15 bases sitting between them. The CDR3 region has the DNA TGTGCCAGCACCCGGGGGGTTGGGGACACTGAAGCTTTCTTT. Its protein is CASTRGVGDTEAFF. Full variable domain (remainder filled in from reference TRBV7-9 and TRBJ1-1): DTGVSQNPRHKITKRGQNVTFRCDPISEHNRLYWYRQTLGQGPEFLTYFQNEAQLEKSRLLSDRFSAERPKGSFSTLEIQRTEQGDSAMYLCASTRGVGDTEAFFGQGTRLTVV.

The chain has TRBV9 and TRBJ1-4; D remains ambiguous. Germline CDR1 SGDLS, CDR2 YYNGEE. Trimming shortened V by 0 bases and J by 8 bases, and 11 bases separated the two germline ends. This CDR3 spans 14 amino acids. CDR3 protein: CASSVEGFDEKLFF. As DNA, the CDR3 is TGTGCCAGCAGCGTAGAAGGGTTCGACGAAAAACTGTTTTTT. Drawing the rest from reference TRBV9 and TRBJ1-4, the complete variable domain is DSGVTQTPKHLITATGQRVTLRCSPRSGDLSVYWYQQSLDQGLQFLIQYYNGEERAKGNILERFSAQQFPDLHSELNLSSLELGDSALYFCASSVEGFDEKLFFGSGTQLSVL.

The chain joins TRBV2 to TRBJ1-2; D is unclear. The V and J ends lost 0 bases and 9 bases respectively, with 11 bases between them. This CDR3 is 13 amino acids long. Per germline, CDR1 SNHLY and CDR2 FYNNEI. CDR3 in amino acids: CASSEAEVISYTF. CDR3 sequence (DNA): TGTGCCAGCAGTGAAGCGGAGGTGATTAGCTACACCTTC.

This chain joins TRBV12-5 and TRBJ2-7, with D possibly TRBD1 on 5 matching bases. V lost 0 bases to trimming and J lost 2 bases, with 11 bases between them. From germline, CDR1 is LGHNT and CDR2 FRNRAP. CDR3 length: 15 residues. CDR3 sequence reads: CASGLVPGIAYEQYF. CDR3 nucleotides: TGTGCTAGTGGTTTGGTTCCAGGGATAGCCTACGAGCAGTACTTC.

The V call is TRBV7-3, the J call TRBJ2-3; 12 bases are a match to TRBD2. V shed 3 bases, J shed 0 bases, and the junction held 7 bases outside the gene matches. Germline CDR1 SGHTA, CDR2 FQGTGA. This CDR3 spans 18 amino acids. In DNA, the CDR3 is TGTGCCAGCAGCTTCCTAGCGGGGGGGCTATCTAGCACAGATACGCAGTATTTT. This gives the protein CASSFLAGGLSSTDTQYF.

There are many counts of this clone. The chain couples TRBV18 to TRBJ1-1; D call uncertain. The V gene's germline CDR1 is KGHSH and CDR2 LQKENI. This CDR3 has 14 residues. V shed 4 bases and J shed 1 base, with 10 bases lying between them. CDR3 nucleotides: TGTGCCAGCTCACTCTCAGACGGGAACACTGAAGCTTTCTTT. It translates to CASSLSDGNTEAFF.

The chain is built from TRBV18 and TRBJ1-1; maybe TRBD1 (5 bases). The germline CDR1 and CDR2 sequences are KGHSH and LQKENI. CDR3 size: 15 residues. V lost 2 bases, J lost 3 bases, and 13 bases lay in between. The CDR3 bases are TGTGCCAGCTCACCATCTGGGGACCTCTACACTGAAGCTTTCTTT. It yields the protein CASSPSGDLYTEAFF. The full variable domain, rest sourced from reference TRBV18 and TRBJ1-1, is NAGVMQNPRHLVRRRGQEARLRCSPMKGHSHVYWYRQLPEEGLKFMVYLQKENIIDESGMPKERFSAEFPKEGPSILRIQQVVRGDSAAYFCASSPSGDLYTEAFFGQGTRLTVV.

The rearrangement joins TRBV6-5 to TRBJ2-7, with D unresolved. Trimming removed 3 bases from V and 6 bases from J, with 6 bases in between. The CDR3 covers 11 residues. Per germline, CDR1 MNHEY and CDR2 SVGAGI. The CDR3 is CASSYRAEQYF. CDR3 bases: TGTGCCAGCAGTTATAGGGCCGAGCAGTACTTC.

V usage is TRBV15 and J usage is TRBJ2-5; weak D call: TRBD2 (5 bases). Per germline, CDR1 LNHNV and CDR2 YYDKDF (reference sequence). This CDR3 contains 12 residues. Trimming cost V 4 bases and J 9 bases, with 12 bases left between them. This CDR3 is CATSTSGSAQYF. Here the CDR3 DNA reads TGTGCCACCAGCACCTCGGGGTCGGCCCAGTACTTC.

The chain employs TRBV3-1 (or the pseudogene TRBV3-2) and TRBJ2-3, with 7 nucleotides matching TRBD2. CDR3 length: 15 amino acids. Looked up from germline, CDR1 is LGHDT and CDR2 is YNNKEL (reference sequence). The V segment lost 6 bases and the J segment 3 bases; nucleotides outside the gene matches: 9. CDR3 sequence (DNA): TGTGCCAGCAGACTCGTTAGAGCGGGGACAGATACGCAGTATTTT. This sequence encodes CASRLVRAGTDTQYF.

V is TRBV7-2 and J is TRBJ2-7, with TRBD2 matching 7 bases. The CDR3 is 16 amino acids. Trimming at V came to 5 bases and at J to 0 bases, leaving 10 bases not matched to a gene. Germline V CDR1 and CDR2: SGHTA, FQGNSA. The CDR3 sequence: CASSAGLVTSSYEQYF. DNA of the CDR3: TGTGCCAGCAGCGCCGGACTAGTAACAAGCTCCTACGAGCAGTACTTC.

The V gene is TRBV9, the J gene TRBJ2-7; TRBD2 is a possible D gene (5 bases). CDR3 length: 13 amino acids. Germline CDR1 reads SGDLS; CDR2 reads YYNGEE. Trimming removed 1 base at V and 6 bases at J, with 11 bases between. CDR3 residues: CASSVLWRSEQYF. In DNA, the CDR3 is TGTGCCAGCAGCGTACTTTGGAGGTCCGAGCAGTACTTC.

This chain joins TRBV25-1 and TRBJ1-2, with 9 bases lining up with TRBD1. V trimming: 1 base; J trimming: 4 bases; junction bases outside the gene matches: 4. Germline V gene data show CDR1 as MGHDK and CDR2 as SYGVNS. The CDR3 extends over 15 amino acids. DNA for the CDR3: TGTGCCAGCAGTGAATGGACAGGGGCTACCTATGGCTACACCTTC. Translated: CASSEWTGATYGYTF.

This clone appeared a few times. The chain recombines TRBV7-3 with TRBJ2-7; TRBD1 matches at 7 bases. CDR1 and CDR2 (germline): SGHTA, FQGTGA. V gave up 3 bases and J gave up 6 bases; unmatched junction bases: 5. This CDR3 is 13 amino acids long. CDR3 region: CASSLRQGSEQYF. The CDR3 DNA reads as TGTGCCAGCAGCTTGAGACAGGGAAGCGAGCAGTACTTC. Full variable domain (remainder filled in from reference TRBV7-3 and TRBJ2-7): GAGVSQTPSNKVTEKGKYVELRCDPISGHTALYWYRQSLGQGPEFLIYFQGTGAADDSGLPNDRFFAVRPEGSVSTLKIQRTERGDSAVYLCASSLRQGSEQYFGPGTRLTVT.

This clone turned up a few times. The V gene is TRBV9, the J gene TRBJ2-3; 7 bases align to TRBD1. The germline V gene has CDR1 SGDLS and CDR2 YYNGEE. Trimming cost V 7 bases and J 2 bases; bases outside gene matches: 7. The CDR3 runs to 14 residues. CDR3 sequence reads: CASGTTGATDTQYF. CDR3 nucleotides: TGTGCCAGCGGAACTACAGGGGCCACAGATACGCAGTATTTT.

V and J are TRBV7-2 and TRBJ2-7, with unresolved D. V was clipped by 5 bases and J by 3 bases, with 17 bases between them. CDR3 size: 15 residues. CDR1 and CDR2 from the germline V gene are SGHTA and FQGNSA. Here the CDR3 reads CASSPRSPGSYEQYF. Written as DNA, the CDR3 is TGTGCCAGCAGCCCCCGTTCCCCAGGAAGCTACGAGCAGTACTTC.

V gene TRBV5-6 combines with J gene TRBJ2-7; D possibly matches TRBD1 or TRBD2 (5 bases each). V was pared by 3 bases and J by 0 bases, with 13 bases between. Per germline, CDR1 SGHDT and CDR2 YYEEEE. This CDR3 spans 15 amino acids. CDR3 residues: CASSSGPLSSYEQYF. In DNA form, the CDR3 reads TGTGCCAGCAGCTCGGGACCGTTGAGCTCCTACGAGCAGTACTTC. Variable domain in full (rest from reference TRBV5-6 and TRBJ2-7): DAGVTQSPTHLIKTRGQQVTLRCSPKSGHDTVSWYQQALGQGPQFIFQYYEEEERQRGNFPDRFSGHQFPNYSSELNVNALLLGDSALYLCASSSGPLSSYEQYFGPGTRLTVT.

The J gene is TRBJ2-7, the V gene TRBV21-1; the D call TRBD2 from the table was never checked on the DNA. TRBV21-1 is an annotated pseudogene. The CDR3 is 13 amino acids. For the CDR3, the DNA is TGTGCCAGCAGCAACTACCTGTCCTACGAGCAGTACTTC. This translates into CASSNYLSYEQYF.

A few counts support this clone. The V gene is TRBV2, the J gene TRBJ1-3; no definite D call. The germline V gene encodes CDR1 SNHLY and CDR2 FYNNEI. Deletions cut 2 bases from V and 2 bases from J, with 4 bases between. This CDR3 contains 13 residues. CDR3 residues: CASSESPGNTIYF. The CDR3 nucleotides read TGTGCCAGCAGTGAATCTCCTGGAAACACCATATATTTT.

This clone turned up a few times. The rearrangement uses TRBV5-1 and TRBJ2-1, with D unclear. CDR1 and CDR2 (germline): SGHRS, YFSETQ. This CDR3 contains 11 residues. V was cut by 2 bases and J by 4 bases, with 1 base left in between. The CDR3 DNA follows: TGCGCCAGCAGCTTTTACAATGAGCAGTTCTTC. This codes for CASSFYNEQFF.

This chain uses TRBV3-1 (or the pseudogene TRBV3-2) with TRBJ2-7; 8 nucleotides agree with TRBD1. CDR1 LGHDT and CDR2 YNNKEL come from the germline V gene (reference sequence). V shed 0 bases, J shed 10 bases, and the junction held 26 bases outside the gene matches. This CDR3 contains 20 residues. CDR3 coding DNA: TGTGCCAGCAGCCAAGAGCCAGGACAGGGCCGATCTTTCACTCCTACGAATCAGTACTTC. Encoded protein: CASSQEPGQGRSFTPTNQYF.